This TCR beta chain emerged from a study of T cell repertoires in cytomegalovirus infection (dated by TCRdb to between 2017 and 2020). Turning to the overall study: The HLA type of each donor mattered for the analysis, because public TCR beta signatures pointed to carriage of CMV infection along with the matching HLA type. The full study reports these points: The ex vivo response was dominated by HLA-C-restricted CMV-specific TCR beta clonotypes, which also provided the single most frequent clonotype in two of eight donors. In both this cohort and an independent cohort of under 450 donors, the cumulative frequency of public TCR beta family members distinguished carriers of CMV infection plus the relevant HLA type.

This clonotype was observed many times. Its antigen remains undetermined. No clone much larger than this one lies a single base away; base qualities are absent. Instrument used: Illumina HiSeq 1500. The raw public reads went through TCRdb reprocessing: fastp at Q25, MiXCR clone calling, in-frame beta chains kept. Identical CDR3 proteins give one entry, which carries the most common genes and DNA. The sample has some 600,000 distinct CDR3 sequences on record, 24% of them singletons. Clones ranked in the top ten supply roughly 8% of the sample. Between the V and J ends, shortened by 4 bases and 2 bases respectively, the junction contains 12 bases. Based on the germline V gene (reference sequence), the CDR1 and CDR2 sequences are MNHEY and SMNVEV. Taken from cysteine to phenylalanine, the CDR3 has 16 residues. The sequence is cut down to CDR3 DNA, 48 bases in frame from base 1.

The TCR comes from a human donor in good health (CMV status not recorded). Some clones in this sample may be carry-over from other donors' samples. The V gene is TRBV27 and the J gene is TRBJ2-6, with TRBD1 perhaps the D gene, on 5 matching bases. The sequenced sample consisted of CD8+ T cells from PBMCs. The CDR3 region: CASSSRGRAGANVLTF. The DNA reads as follows: TGTGCCAGCAGTTCAAGGGGTCGGGCTGGGGCCAACGTCCTGACTTTC.